This T cell receptor (beta chain) came from a study of vaccination and CD4 T cells after COVID-19. Across the whole study: Every participant had a vaccine, which was either BNT162b2 or mRNA-1273, given in two doses. Cultures serving as controls received a peptide pool (CEFX or HIV-1 Nef) or no peptide. Study-wide findings and caveats: Only after vaccination were a median 86.3% of convalescents' reactive clones seen.

Time point defined: late sampling 161 to 241 days after vaccination in three convalescent patients. Documented treatment: roughly ten-day PBMC culture with coronavirus spike peptide pools or control peptides (ViraFEST assay). Wells contained under 2.5 million PBMCs each, and these were cultured with about 10 IU/ml IL-2 and about 9 ug/ml peptide pools. The V gene lost 5 bases and the J gene lost 4 bases, with 21 bases spanning the gap. The CDR3 is 15 amino acids. CDR1 is DFQATT, CDR2 SNEGSKA, per germline (reference sequence). Worth noting for this clonotype: Its antigen is currently unknown.

Sequenced with the Oncomine TCR Beta short-read assay was DNA taken from cultured CD4+ T cells. TCRdb analysed the PCR reads with MiXCR anew, one entry per CDR3 protein. The sample yields about 24,000 distinct CDR3 sequences, about two fifths seen once. The material sequenced was CD4+ T cells from blood, cultured in vitro, taken about 7 months after SARS-CoV-2 vaccination. The J gene is TRBJ2-7, the V gene TRBV20-1, with D possibly TRBD2 on 5 matching bases. The clonotype originates from a human donor who had recovered from COVID-19. CDR3: CSAGLSVGSRYEQYF. The CDR3, as DNA: TGCAGTGCTGGCCTTTCGGTTGGGAGTAGGTACGAGCAGTACTTC.